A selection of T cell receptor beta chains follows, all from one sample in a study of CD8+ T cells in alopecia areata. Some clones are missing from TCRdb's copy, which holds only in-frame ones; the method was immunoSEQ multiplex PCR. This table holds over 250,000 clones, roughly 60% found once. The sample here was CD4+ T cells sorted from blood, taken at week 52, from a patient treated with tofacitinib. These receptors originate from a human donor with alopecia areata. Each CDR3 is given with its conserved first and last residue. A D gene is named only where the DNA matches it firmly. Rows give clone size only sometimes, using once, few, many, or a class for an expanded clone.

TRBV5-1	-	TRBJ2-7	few	TGCGCCAGCAGCTCCGCAGGGCCCTACGAGCAGTACTTC	CASSSAGPYEQYF
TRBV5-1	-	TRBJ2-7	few	TGCGCCAGCAGCCCCCTGGACGGCCCCTACGAGCAGTACTTC	CASSPLDGPYEQYF
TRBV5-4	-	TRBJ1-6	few	TGTGCCAGCAGCCGGGACAATAGGAGGGATTCACCCCTCCACTTT	CASSRDNRRDSPLHF
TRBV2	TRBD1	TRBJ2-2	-	TGTGCCAGCAGCTTGATGACAGGGGGGCGGACCGGGGAGCTGTTTTTT	CASSLMTGGRTGELFF
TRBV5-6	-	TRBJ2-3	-	TGTGCCAGCAGCTTGTTAAGGGACGCGCAGTATTTT	CASSLLRDAQYF
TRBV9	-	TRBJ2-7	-	TGTGCCAGCAGCCCCCGGACGGGCTCCTACGAGCAGTACTTC	CASSPRTGSYEQYF
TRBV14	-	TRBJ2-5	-	TGTGCCAGCAGCCAGGTTCGGATACAAGAGACCCAGTACTTC	CASSQVRIQETQYF
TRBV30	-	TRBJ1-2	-	TGTGCCTGGAGTGTGTCGACAGCAGGCTACACCTTC	CAWSVSTAGYTF
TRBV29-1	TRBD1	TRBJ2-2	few	TGCAGCGTGCGGACAGGGGCAGCCACCGGGGAGCTGTTTTTT	CSVRTGAATGELFF
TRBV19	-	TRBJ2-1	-	TGTGCCAGTAGCCTCTACGCCGGGTCTCCCAGGGAGCAGTTCTTC	CASSLYAGSPREQFF
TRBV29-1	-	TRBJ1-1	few	TGCAGCGTTGTAGGAGGGGGAAGGGCCACTGAAGCTTTCTTT	CSVVGGGRATEAFF
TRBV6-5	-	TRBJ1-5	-	TGTGCCAATCCGGGGGCATGCAATCAGCCCCAGCATTTT	CANPGACNQPQHF
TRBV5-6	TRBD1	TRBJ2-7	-	TGTGCCAGCAGCGGACAGGGGGCGTTGGACGAGCAGTACTTC	CASSGQGALDEQYF
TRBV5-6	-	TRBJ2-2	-	TGTGCCAGCAGCTTCGACCATACCACCCGGGAGCTGTTTTTT	CASSFDHTTRELFF
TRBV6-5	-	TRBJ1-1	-	TGTGCCAGCAGCTTTCCGGGACCGGGCACTGAAGCTTTCTTT	CASSFPGPGTEAFF
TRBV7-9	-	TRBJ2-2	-	TGTGCCAGCAGCTTAAGGGGCCCCGGGGAGCTGTTTTTT	CASSLRGPGELFF
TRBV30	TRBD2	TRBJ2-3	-	TGTGCCTGGTCCCGCGGGGAGGGAATAAGTAGCACAGATACGCAGTATTTT	CAWSRGEGISSTDTQYF
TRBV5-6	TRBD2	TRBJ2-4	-	TGTGCCAGCAGCTTTAGCGGGGGCCTATATGCCAAAAACATTCAGTACTTC	CASSFSGGLYAKNIQYF
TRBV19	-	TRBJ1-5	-	TGTGCCAGTAGTACCCAGCCGGGGGGCAATCAGCCCCAGCATTTT	CASSTQPGGNQPQHF
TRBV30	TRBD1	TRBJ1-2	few	TGTGCCTGGATCCGACAGGGGGATACTAACTATGGCTACACCTTC	CAWIRQGDTNYGYTF
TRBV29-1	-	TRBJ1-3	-	TGCAGCGTTGCGCGGGCACCGGACGGGCCTGGAAACACCATATATTTT	CSVARAPDGPGNTIYF
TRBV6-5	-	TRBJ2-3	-	TGTGCCAGCAGTTCCCAACAGGGATATACGCAGTATTTT	CASSSQQGYTQYF
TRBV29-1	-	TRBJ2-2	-	TGCAGCGCCACCTGGGTTGCCACCGGGGAGCTGTTTTTT	CSATWVATGELFF
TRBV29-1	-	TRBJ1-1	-	TGCAGCGTTGTTCAAAAATTGAACACTGAAGCTTTCTTT	CSVVQKLNTEAFF
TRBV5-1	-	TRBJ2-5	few	TGCGCCAGCAGCTTTGGGGCCCTCGGGGAGACCCAGTACTTC	CASSFGALGETQYF
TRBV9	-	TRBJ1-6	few	TGTGCCAGCAGCGTAGGAGGGGGTGGATCACCCCTCCACTTT	CASSVGGGGSPLHF
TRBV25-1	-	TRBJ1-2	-	TGTGCCAGCAGTGAGAGGTCGTGGAATTATGGCTACACCTTC	CASSERSWNYGYTF
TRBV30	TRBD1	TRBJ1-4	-	TGTGCCTGGAGCAGGGACAGTGAAAAACTGTTTTTT	CAWSRDSEKLFF
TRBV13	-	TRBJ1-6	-	TGTGCCAGCAGCCAAGACAGGTCCATGCAGCTCCACTTT	CASSQDRSMQLHF
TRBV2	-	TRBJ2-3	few	TGTGCCAGCAGTGACCCAACTCCAGATACGCAGTATTTT	CASSDPTPDTQYF
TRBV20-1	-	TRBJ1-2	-	TGCAGTGCCACAGACTTCTATGGCTACACCTTC	CSATDFYGYTF
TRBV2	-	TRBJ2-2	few	TGTGCCAGCAGTGCACAGGGAAACACCGGGGAGCTGTTTTTT	CASSAQGNTGELFF
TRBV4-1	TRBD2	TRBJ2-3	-	TGCGCCAGCAGCCAAGATGGAGCGGGGGGCACCACAGATACGCAGTATTTT	CASSQDGAGGTTDTQYF
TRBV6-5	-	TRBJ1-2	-	TGTGCCAGCAGTTACTCGACAACCGCCTATGGCTACACCTTC	CASSYSTTAYGYTF
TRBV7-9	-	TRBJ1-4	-	TGTGCCAGCAGCCCCGGAACTCAATGGGATGAAAAACTGTTTTTT	CASSPGTQWDEKLFF
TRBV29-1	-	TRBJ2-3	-	TGCAGCGTTGGGCCCTTGGGTGGGGCCGGCACAGATACGCAGTATTTT	CSVGPLGGAGTDTQYF
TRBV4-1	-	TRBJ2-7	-	TGCGCCAGCAGCCAAATTTTCCAGGAAACCTACGAGCAGTACTTC	CASSQIFQETYEQYF
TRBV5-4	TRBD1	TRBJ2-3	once	TGTGCCAGCAGTTCTAAGACAGGGGACACAGATACGCAGTATTTT	CASSSKTGDTDTQYF
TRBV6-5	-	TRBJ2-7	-	TGTGCCAGCAGTTTGCGGGGCTACGAGCAGTACTTC	CASSLRGYEQYF
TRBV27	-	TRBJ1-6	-	TGTGCCAGCAGTCCGCTAGGTTCACCCCTCCACTTT	CASSPLGSPLHF
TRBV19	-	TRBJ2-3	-	TGTGCCGCTAGGGGACGGAACACAGATACGCAGTATTTT	CAARGRNTDTQYF
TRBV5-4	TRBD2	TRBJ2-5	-	TGTGCCAGCAGCGGCGGGGGGGAAGAGACCCAGTACTTC	CASSGGGEETQYF